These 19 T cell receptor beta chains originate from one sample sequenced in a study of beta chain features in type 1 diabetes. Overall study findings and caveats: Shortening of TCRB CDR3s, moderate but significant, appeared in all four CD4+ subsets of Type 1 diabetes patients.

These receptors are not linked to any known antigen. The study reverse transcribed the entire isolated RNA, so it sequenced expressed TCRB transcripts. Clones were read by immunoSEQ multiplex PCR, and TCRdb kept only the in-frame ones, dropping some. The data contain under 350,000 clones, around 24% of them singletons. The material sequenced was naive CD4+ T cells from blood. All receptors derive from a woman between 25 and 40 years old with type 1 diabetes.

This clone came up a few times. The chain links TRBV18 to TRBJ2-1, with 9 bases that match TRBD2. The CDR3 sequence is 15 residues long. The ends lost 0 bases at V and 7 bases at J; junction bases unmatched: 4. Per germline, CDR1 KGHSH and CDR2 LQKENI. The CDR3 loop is CASSPPGLAGNEQFF. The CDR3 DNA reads TGTGCCAGCTCACCACCGGGACTAGCTGGTAATGAGCAGTTCTTC.

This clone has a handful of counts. This CDR3 is CASSVAGRALDNEQFF. The CDR3 DNA reads TGTGCCAGCAGCGTAGCCGGGAGGGCCTTGGACAATGAGCAGTTCTTC. This chain links TRBV9 with TRBJ2-1; 8 bases line up with TRBD2. Germline V gives CDR1 SGDLS, CDR2 YYNGEE. V lost 0 bases, J lost 5 bases, and 7 bases stayed unmatched. The CDR3 is made up of 16 amino acids.

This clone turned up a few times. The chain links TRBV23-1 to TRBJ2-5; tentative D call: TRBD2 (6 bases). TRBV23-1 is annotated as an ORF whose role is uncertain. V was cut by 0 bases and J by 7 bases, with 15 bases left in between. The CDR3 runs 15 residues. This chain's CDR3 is CASSQSWLARSTQYF. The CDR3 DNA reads TGCGCCAGCAGTCAATCTTGGCTAGCGCGCTCGACCCAGTACTTC.

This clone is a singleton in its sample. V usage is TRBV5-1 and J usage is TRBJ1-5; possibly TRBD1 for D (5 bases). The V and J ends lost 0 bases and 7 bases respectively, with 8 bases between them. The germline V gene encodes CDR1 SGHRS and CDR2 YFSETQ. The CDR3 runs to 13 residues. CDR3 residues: CASSLVGRQPQHF. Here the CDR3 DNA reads TGCGCCAGCAGCTTGGTGGGGCGGCAGCCCCAGCATTTT.

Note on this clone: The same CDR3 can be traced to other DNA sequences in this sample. The CDR3 DNA reads as TGTGCCAGCAGCGCTAGCACAGATACGCAGTATTTT. Amino acid sequence: CASSASTDTQYF. V usage is TRBV9 and J usage is TRBJ2-3; D unresolved. The CDR3 is 12 residues long. CDR1 is SGDLS and CDR2 is YYNGEE in the germline V gene. V was shortened by 3 bases and J by 0 bases, with 2 bases between the two germline ends.

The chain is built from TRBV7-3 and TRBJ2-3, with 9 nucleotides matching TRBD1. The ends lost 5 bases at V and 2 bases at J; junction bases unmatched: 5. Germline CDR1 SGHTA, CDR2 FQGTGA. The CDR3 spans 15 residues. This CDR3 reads CASSVTGGNTDTQYF. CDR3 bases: TGTGCCAGCAGCGTGACAGGGGGTAACACAGATACGCAGTATTTT.

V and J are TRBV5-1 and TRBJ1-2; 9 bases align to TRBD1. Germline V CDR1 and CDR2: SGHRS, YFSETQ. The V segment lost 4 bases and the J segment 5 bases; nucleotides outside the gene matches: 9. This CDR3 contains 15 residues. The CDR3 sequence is CASSASGTGNYGYTF. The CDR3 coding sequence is TGCGCCAGCAGCGCCTCCGGGACAGGGAATTATGGCTACACCTTC.

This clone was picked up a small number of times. Here the CDR3 reads CASSSSGSGRAGTGELFF. The CDR3, as DNA: TGCGCCAGCAGCTCCTCGGGTAGCGGGAGGGCTGGCACCGGGGAGCTGTTTTTT. The rearrangement links TRBV5-1 to TRBJ2-2; 11 nucleotides line up with TRBD2. Trimming removed 3 bases from V and 4 bases from J; junction bases left unmatched: 11. This CDR3 contains 18 residues. The germline V gene encodes CDR1 SGHRS and CDR2 YFSETQ.

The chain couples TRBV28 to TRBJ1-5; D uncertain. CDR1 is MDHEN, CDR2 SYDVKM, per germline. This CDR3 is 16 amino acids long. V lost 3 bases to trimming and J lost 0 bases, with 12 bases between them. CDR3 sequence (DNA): TGTGCCAGCAGTTTGGAAACATACTATAGCAATCAGCCCCAGCATTTT. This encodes CASSLETYYSNQPQHF.

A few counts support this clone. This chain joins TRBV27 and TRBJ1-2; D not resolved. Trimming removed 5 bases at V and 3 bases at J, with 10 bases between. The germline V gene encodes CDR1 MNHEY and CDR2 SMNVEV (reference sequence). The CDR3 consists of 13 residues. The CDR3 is CASSPFTDYGYTF. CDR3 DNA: TGTGCCAGCAGTCCCTTCACGGACTATGGCTACACCTTC.

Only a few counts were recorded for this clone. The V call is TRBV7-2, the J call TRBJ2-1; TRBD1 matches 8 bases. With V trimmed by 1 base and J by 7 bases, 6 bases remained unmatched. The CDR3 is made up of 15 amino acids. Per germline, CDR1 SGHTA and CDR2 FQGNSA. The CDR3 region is CASSLGQGAVNEQFF. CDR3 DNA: TGTGCCAGCAGCTTAGGCCAGGGGGCAGTGAATGAGCAGTTCTTC.

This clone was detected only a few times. CDR3 nucleotides: TGCAGCGTTGACAGGGGGCTGGGTGAGCAGTACTTC. Protein: CSVDRGLGEQYF. The J gene is TRBJ2-7, the V gene TRBV29-1; the match to TRBD1 covers 8 bases. Germline V gene sequence: CDR1 SQVTM, CDR2 ANQGSEA. This CDR3 spans 12 amino acids. J lost 7 bases, V lost 3 bases, and 5 bases had no gene match.

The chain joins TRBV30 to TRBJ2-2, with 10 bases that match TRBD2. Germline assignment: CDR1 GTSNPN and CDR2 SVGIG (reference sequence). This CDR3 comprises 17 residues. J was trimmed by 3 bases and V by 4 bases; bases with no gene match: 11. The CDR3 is CAWNTPGTSAYTGELFF. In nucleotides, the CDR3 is TGTGCCTGGAACACCCCGGGGACTAGCGCCTACACCGGGGAGCTGTTTTTT.

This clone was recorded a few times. The DNA for the CDR3 is TGCGCCAGCAGATTTACAACAGGGACGGAGACCCAGTACTTC. Its translation is CASRFTTGTETQYF. The J gene is TRBJ2-5, the V gene TRBV5-1; TRBD1 might be the D (6 bases). With 5 bases removed from V and 5 bases from J, the gap between germline ends came to 16 bases. Germline V gene sequence: CDR1 SGHRS, CDR2 YFSETQ. This CDR3 spans 14 amino acids.

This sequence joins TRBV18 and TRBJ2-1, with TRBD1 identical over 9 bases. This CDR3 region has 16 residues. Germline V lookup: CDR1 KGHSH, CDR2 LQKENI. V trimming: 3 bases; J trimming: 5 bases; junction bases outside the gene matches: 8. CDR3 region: CASSPKTGGINNEQFF. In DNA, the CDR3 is TGTGCCAGCTCACCCAAGACAGGGGGGATCAACAATGAGCAGTTCTTC.

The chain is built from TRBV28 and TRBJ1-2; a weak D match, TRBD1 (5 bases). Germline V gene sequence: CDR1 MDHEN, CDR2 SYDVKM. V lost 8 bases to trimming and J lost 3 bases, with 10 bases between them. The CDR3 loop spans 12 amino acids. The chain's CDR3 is CASSTAHYGYTF. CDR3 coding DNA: TGTGCCAGCTCGACAGCTCACTATGGCTACACCTTC.

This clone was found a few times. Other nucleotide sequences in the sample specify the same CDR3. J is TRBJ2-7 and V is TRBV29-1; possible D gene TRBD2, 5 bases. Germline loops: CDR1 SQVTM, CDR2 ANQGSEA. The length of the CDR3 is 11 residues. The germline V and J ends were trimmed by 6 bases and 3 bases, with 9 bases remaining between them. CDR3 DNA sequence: TGCAGCGTCGCTACTAGCTACGAGCAGTACTTC. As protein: CSVATSYEQYF.

CDR3 residues: CASGGQGDEAFF. DNA of the CDR3: TGTGCCAGCGGTGGACAGGGAGATGAAGCTTTCTTT. J is TRBJ1-1 and V is TRBV7-9, with 8 bases fitting TRBD1. Germline CDR1 and CDR2: SEHNR and FQNEAQ (reference sequence). The CDR3 contains 12 residues. V gave up 8 bases and J gave up 7 bases; unmatched junction bases: 6.

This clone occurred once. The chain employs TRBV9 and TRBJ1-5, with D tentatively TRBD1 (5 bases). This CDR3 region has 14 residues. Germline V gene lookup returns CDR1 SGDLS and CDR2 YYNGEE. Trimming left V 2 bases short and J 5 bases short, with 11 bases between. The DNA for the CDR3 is TGTGCCAGCAGCGTGGGACTTACTTATCAGCCCCAGCATTTT. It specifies CASSVGLTYQPQHF.